These 4 T cell receptor beta chains came from one sample sequenced in a study of blood T cell repertoires in COVID-19. Only in-frame clones appear in the TCRdb table, and some are missing; sequencing was by immunoSEQ multiplex PCR. The sample records roughly 99,000 clones, around 80% being singletons. The sample consisted of peripheral blood. The receptor source for this set is a man between 65 and 85 years old with acute or convalescent COVID-19.

This chain links TRBV7-3 with TRBJ1-1; D possibly corresponds to TRBD1 (6 bases). Looked up from germline, CDR1 is SGHTA and CDR2 is FQGTGA. The CDR3 has 13 residues. V lost 7 bases, J lost 1 base, and 10 bases lay in between. This chain's CDR3 is CASKEQGNTEAFF. In DNA form, the CDR3 reads TGTGCCAGCAAGGAACAGGGGAACACTGAAGCTTTCTTT.

V gene TRBV5-6 combines with J gene TRBJ1-5; D unclear. The CDR3 has 15 residues. CDR1 SGHDT and CDR2 YYEEEE come from the germline V gene. V lost 0 bases and J 0 bases, leaving 7 bases between the germline ends. The CDR3 nucleotides read TGTGCCAGCAGCTTGGGCCTATATAGCAATCAGCCCCAGCATTTT. This encodes CASSLGLYSNQPQHF.

V gene TRBV10-3 combines with J gene TRBJ2-5; weak D call: TRBD2 (7 bases). In germline, CDR1 is ENHRY, CDR2 SYGVKD. Trimming cost V 6 bases and J 3 bases, with 11 bases left between them. The CDR3 totals 13 residues. CDR3 sequence: CAIRGGAEETQYF. The CDR3 coding sequence is TGTGCCATCAGAGGGGGGGCGGAAGAGACCCAGTACTTC.

The rearrangement uses TRBV7-3 and TRBJ2-3, with 7 nucleotides matching TRBD1. V was pared by 1 base and J by 3 bases, with 4 bases of the junction left unmatched. This CDR3 comprises 15 residues. Germline V lookup: CDR1 SGHTA, CDR2 FQGTGA. The CDR3 loop reads CASSLNLGQTDTQYF. The CDR3 DNA reads as TGTGCCAGCAGCTTAAATTTGGGACAGACAGATACGCAGTATTTT.